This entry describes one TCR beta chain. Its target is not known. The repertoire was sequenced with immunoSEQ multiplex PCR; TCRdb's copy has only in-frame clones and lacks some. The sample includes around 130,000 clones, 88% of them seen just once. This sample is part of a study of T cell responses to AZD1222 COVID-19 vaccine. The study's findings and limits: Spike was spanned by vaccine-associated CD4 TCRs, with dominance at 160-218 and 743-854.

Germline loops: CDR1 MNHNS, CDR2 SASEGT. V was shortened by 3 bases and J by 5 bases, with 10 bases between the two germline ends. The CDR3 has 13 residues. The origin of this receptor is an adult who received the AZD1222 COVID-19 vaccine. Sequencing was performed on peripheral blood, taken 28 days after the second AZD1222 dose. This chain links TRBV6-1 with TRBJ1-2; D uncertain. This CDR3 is CASSDQPQYGYTF. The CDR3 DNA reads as TGTGCCAGCAGTGATCAGCCTCAATATGGCTACACCTTC.